The T cell receptor beta chain under discussion was sequenced for a study of blood T cell repertoires in COVID-19. Turning to the study itself: COVID-19 samples collected from the United States, Italy and Spain covered acute and convalescent phases.

Clones were read by immunoSEQ multiplex PCR, and TCRdb kept only the in-frame ones, dropping some. The table lists about 140,000 clones, 79% of them singletons. The germline V gene encodes CDR1 MNHEY and CDR2 SMNVEV (reference sequence). V lost 2 bases to trimming and J lost 2 bases; unmatched junction nucleotides: 1. The CDR3 covers 14 residues. The sample was peripheral blood. This TCR was sampled from a man aged 55 to 70 with acute or convalescent COVID-19. V and J are TRBV27 and TRBJ1-1; TRBD1 matches at 8 bases. DNA of the CDR3: TGTGCCAGCAGTTTAACAGGGGGAAACACTGAAGCTTTCTTT. Amino acids: CASSLTGGNTEAFF.